Included here is one T cell receptor (beta chain) sequence, with context. This entry belongs to a study of blood T cell repertoires in COVID-19. Background on the study: The origin of the acute and convalescent COVID-19 samples was the United States, Italy and Spain. PBMCs, B-cell-depleted T cells, or T cells provided the cDNA or gDNA that made up the material.

Methods used by the authors: Reference gene primer amplification in the assay estimated nucleated cell counts. Using immunoSEQ multiplex PCR, the repertoire was profiled, and TCRdb retains in-frame clones only, with some absent. That table is the source of V, J and clone size, and D and trimming were worked out from the DNA. The top ten clones hold 2.5% to 3.5% of a sample with approximately 200,000 clones, roughly 81% of them seen once. Sequenced sample: peripheral blood. The TCR was taken from a man in his fifties or sixties who had recovered from COVID-19.

The CDR3 region is CASSPPGLAGGDEQFF. The CDR3 bases are TGTGCCAGCAGCCCCCCCGGACTAGCGGGGGGGGATGAGCAGTTCTTC. V is TRBV7-2 and J is TRBJ2-1; 15 bases are a match to TRBD2. The germline gives CDR1 SGHTA, CDR2 FQGNSA. The CDR3 is made up of 16 amino acids. The junction had 7 bases not matched to a gene; V was cut back by 5 bases and J by 8 bases.